These 9 T cell receptor beta chains originate from one sample sequenced in a study of T cell repertoires in cytomegalovirus infection. TCRdb re-analysed the reads in MiXCR, keeping a single row per CDR3 protein. The sample lists a few hundred thousand distinct CDR3 sequences, 15% to 20% occurring once. Sequences were obtained from PBMCs. The receptors originated from a human donor in good health (CMV status not recorded). Some clones in this sample may be carry-over from other donors' samples.

The chain has TRBV20-1 and TRBJ2-7; D uncertain. The CDR3 is 13 amino acids. CDR1 and CDR2 (germline): DFQATT, SNEGSKA (reference sequence). With 5 bases removed from V and 4 bases from J, the gap between germline ends came to 15 bases. Written as DNA, the CDR3 is TGCAGTGCTCCGGAGCTAGATGTTTACGAGCAGTACTTC. It encodes CSAPELDVYEQYF.

This clonotype was detected only a few times. The rearrangement joins TRBV6-5 to TRBJ2-7; 13 positions agree with TRBD2. The trim removed 5 bases at V and 3 bases at J, leaving 4 bases unmatched. Germline V gene data show CDR1 as MNHEY and CDR2 as SVGAGI. The CDR3 contains 15 residues. The CDR3 sequence: CASSRTSGSGYEQYF. As DNA, the CDR3 is TGTGCCAGCAGTAGGACTAGCGGGAGTGGCTACGAGCAGTACTTC.

This clonotype was picked up many times. The CDR3 DNA reads as TGTGCCACCAGTGCGATACTAGCGGGAGGAGCAGATACGCAGTATTTT. Translating it yields CATSAILAGGADTQYF. The V and J genes are TRBV15 and TRBJ2-3, with TRBD2 matching over 12 bases. The J segment lost 4 bases and the V segment lost 6 bases, leaving 8 bases of the junction unmatched. Germline loops: CDR1 LNHNV, CDR2 YYDKDF (reference sequence). The CDR3 has 16 amino acids.

This clonotype occurred a few times. The rearrangement joins TRBV2 to TRBJ2-3; D may match TRBD1 or TRBD2 (5 bases each). The CDR3 is 15 amino acids. Per germline, CDR1 SNHLY and CDR2 FYNNEI. V lost 4 bases and J 1 base, leaving 12 bases between the germline ends. Written as DNA, the CDR3 is TGTGCCAGCAGTGGTTCCGGGACGGGCACAGATACGCAGTATTTT. Its translation is CASSGSGTGTDTQYF.

The count of this clonotype is one. This sequence joins TRBV5-1 and TRBJ2-5, with TRBD1 matching over 8 bases. Germline trimming cut 0 bases from V and 5 bases from J; bases unmatched to any gene: 6. The V gene's germline CDR1 is SGHRS and CDR2 YFSETQ. This CDR3 has 15 amino acids. The chain's CDR3 is CASSLGQGRGETQYF. The CDR3 DNA sequence: TGCGCCAGCAGCTTGGGACAGGGGAGAGGGGAGACCCAGTACTTC.

Many counts were recorded for this clonotype. CDR3 DNA: TGTGCCAGCAGCTTACGGCTAGCGGGGGCCCCCTACAATGAGCAGTTCTTC. Protein: CASSLRLAGAPYNEQFF. J is TRBJ2-1 and V is TRBV7-2; TRBD2 matches 10 bases. CDR1 is SGHTA and CDR2 is FQGNSA in the germline V gene. CDR3 size: 17 residues. The V segment lost 2 bases and the J segment 2 bases; nucleotides outside the gene matches: 6. The variable domain in full, with the rest retrieved from reference TRBV7-2 and TRBJ2-1, is GAGVSQSPSNKVTEKGKDVELRCDPISGHTALYWYRQSLGQGLEFLIYFQGNSAPDKSGLPSDRFSAERTGGSVSTLTIQRTQQEDSAVYLCASSLRLAGAPYNEQFFGPGTRLTVL.

This clonotype was observed a handful of times. The CDR3 loop is CASSLAQGIYEQYF. DNA for the CDR3: TGCGCCAGCAGCTTGGCCCAAGGGATCTACGAGCAGTACTTC. The rearrangement uses TRBV5-1 and TRBJ2-7; D is ambiguous. The CDR3 runs to 14 residues. In germline, CDR1 is SGHRS, CDR2 YFSETQ. V lost 0 bases, J lost 3 bases, and 10 bases lay in between.

This clonotype was seen more than once but under ten times. CDR3: CASSGGWNSPLHF. The CDR3 DNA follows: TGTGCCAGCAGTGGGGGTTGGAATTCACCCCTCCACTTT. J is TRBJ1-6 and V is TRBV2; D is undetermined. Looked up from germline, CDR1 is SNHLY and CDR2 is FYNNEI. This CDR3 comprises 13 residues. The V end lost 4 bases, the J end lost 7 bases, and 8 bases lay between the germline ends. Filled out from reference TRBV2 and TRBJ1-6, the complete variable domain reads EPEVTQTPSHQVTQMGQEVILRCVPISNHLYFYWYRQILGQKVEFLVSFYNNEISEKSEIFDDQFSVERPDGSNFTLKIRSTKLEDSAMYFCASSGGWNSPLHFGNGTRLTVT.

This clonotype was counted between two and nine times. This rearrangement joins TRBV4-2 to TRBJ2-7, with D hard to call. The CDR3 totals 15 residues. V lost 0 bases and J lost 0, with 9 bases in between. Germline V lookup: CDR1 LGHNA, CDR2 YNFKEQ. CDR3 in amino acids: CASSQDQAPSYEQYF. Here the CDR3 DNA reads TGTGCCAGCAGCCAAGATCAGGCCCCCTCCTACGAGCAGTACTTC.